This TCR beta chain is from a study of cytomegalovirus exposure and HLA in healthy donors. Whole-study results and caveats: Information on immune exposure was restricted to one variable (CMV serostatus). When presence/absence was analysed, sequencing depth was taken to be roughly uniform across donors. A previous analysis found most TCR beta V segments productive roughly 87% or roughly 30% of the time.

Points on this clone: The antigen is not known.

In the PCR, 60 Vbeta and 13 Jbeta primers were used. Generated by immunoSEQ multiplex PCR, the TCRdb table keeps only in-frame clones and is missing some. The data hold over 95,000 clones, with 65% to 85% observed a single time. Sample: PBMCs. The sequence derives from a middle-aged man in good health and CMV-seronegative.

The CDR3 reads CAWTDSSYEQYF. The CDR3 DNA is TGTGCCTGGACGGACAGCTCCTACGAGCAGTACTTC. The chain recombines TRBV30 with TRBJ2-7; D is possibly TRBD1 (6 bases). The CDR3 sequence is 12 residues long. Germline CDR1 reads GTSNPN; CDR2 reads SVGIG (reference sequence). V was cut by 4 bases and J by 0 bases, with 7 bases left in between.